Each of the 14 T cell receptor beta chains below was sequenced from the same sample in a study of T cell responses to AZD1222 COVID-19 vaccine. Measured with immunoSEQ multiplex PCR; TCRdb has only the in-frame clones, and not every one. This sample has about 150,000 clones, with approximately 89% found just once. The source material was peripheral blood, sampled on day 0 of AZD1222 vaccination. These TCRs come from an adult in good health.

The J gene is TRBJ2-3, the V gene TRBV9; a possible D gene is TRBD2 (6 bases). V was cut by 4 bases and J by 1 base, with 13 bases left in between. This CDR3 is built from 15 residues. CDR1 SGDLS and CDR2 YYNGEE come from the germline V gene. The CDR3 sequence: CASSPPGVGTDTQYF. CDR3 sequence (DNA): TGTGCCAGCAGCCCCCCGGGAGTTGGCACAGATACGCAGTATTTT. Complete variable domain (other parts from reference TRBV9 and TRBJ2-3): DSGVTQTPKHLITATGQRVTLRCSPRSGDLSVYWYQQSLDQGLQFLIQYYNGEERAKGNILERFSAQQFPDLHSELNLSSLELGDSALYFCASSPPGVGTDTQYFGPGTRLTVL.

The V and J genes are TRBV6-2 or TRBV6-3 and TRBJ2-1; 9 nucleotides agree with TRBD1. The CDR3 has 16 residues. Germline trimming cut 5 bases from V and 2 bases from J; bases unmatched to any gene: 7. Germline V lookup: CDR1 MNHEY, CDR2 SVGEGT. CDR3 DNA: TGTGCCAGCAGTCGATTCGACAGGGGGACCTACAATGAGCAGTTCTTC. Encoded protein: CASSRFDRGTYNEQFF.

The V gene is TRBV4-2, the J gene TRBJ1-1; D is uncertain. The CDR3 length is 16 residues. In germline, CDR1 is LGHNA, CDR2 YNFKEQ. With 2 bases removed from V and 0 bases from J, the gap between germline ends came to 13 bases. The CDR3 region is CASSQQFPLVNTEAFF. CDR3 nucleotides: TGTGCCAGCAGCCAACAATTCCCTTTGGTGAACACTGAAGCTTTCTTT.

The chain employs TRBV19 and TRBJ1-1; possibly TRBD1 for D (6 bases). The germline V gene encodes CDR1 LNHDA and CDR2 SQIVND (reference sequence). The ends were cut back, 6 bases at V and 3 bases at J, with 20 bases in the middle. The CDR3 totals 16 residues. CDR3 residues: CASRMAGGPLDTEAFF. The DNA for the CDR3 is TGTGCCAGTAGAATGGCGGGGGGCCCACTGGACACTGAAGCTTTCTTT.

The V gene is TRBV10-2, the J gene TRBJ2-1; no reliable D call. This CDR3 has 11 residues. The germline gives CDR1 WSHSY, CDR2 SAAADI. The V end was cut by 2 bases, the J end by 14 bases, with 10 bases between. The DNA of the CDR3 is TGCGCCAGCAGTGAGGGCTTTTTAAAGTTCTTC. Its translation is CASSEGFLKFF.

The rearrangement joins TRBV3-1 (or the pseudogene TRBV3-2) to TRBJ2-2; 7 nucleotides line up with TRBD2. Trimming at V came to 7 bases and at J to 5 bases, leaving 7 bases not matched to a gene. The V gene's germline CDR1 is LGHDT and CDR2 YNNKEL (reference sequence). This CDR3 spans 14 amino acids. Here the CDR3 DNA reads TGTGCCAGCACCCGGTCGGGAGGTACCGGGGAGCTGTTTTTT. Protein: CASTRSGGTGELFF.

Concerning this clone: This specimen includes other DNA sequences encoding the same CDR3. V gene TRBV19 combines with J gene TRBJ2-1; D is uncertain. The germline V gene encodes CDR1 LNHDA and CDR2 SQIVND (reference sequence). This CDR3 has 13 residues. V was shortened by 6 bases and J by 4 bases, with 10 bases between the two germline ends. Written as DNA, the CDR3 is TGTGCCAGTAGCATCGGCTCTTACAATGAGCAGTTCTTC. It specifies CASSIGSYNEQFF.

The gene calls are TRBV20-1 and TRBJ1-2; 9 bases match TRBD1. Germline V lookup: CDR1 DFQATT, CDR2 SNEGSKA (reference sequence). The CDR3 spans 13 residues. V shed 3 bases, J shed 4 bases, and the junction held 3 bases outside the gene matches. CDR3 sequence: CSASGQGIYGYTF. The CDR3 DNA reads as TGCAGTGCTAGTGGACAGGGGATCTATGGCTACACCTTC.

The CDR3 sequence is CASSETYTDTQYF. The CDR3 DNA reads TGTGCCAGCAGCGAGACCTACACAGATACGCAGTATTTT. V is TRBV7-2 and J is TRBJ2-3, with D unresolved. V gave up 5 bases and J gave up 2 bases, with 8 bases separating them. The germline V gene encodes CDR1 SGHTA and CDR2 FQGNSA. The CDR3 spans 13 residues.

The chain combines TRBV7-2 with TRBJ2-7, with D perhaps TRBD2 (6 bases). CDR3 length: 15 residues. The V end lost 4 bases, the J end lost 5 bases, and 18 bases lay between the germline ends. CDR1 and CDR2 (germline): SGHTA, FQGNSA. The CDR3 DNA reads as TGTGCCAGCAGCTCCAATAGCGGCCCTGGGAACGAGCAGTACTTC. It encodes CASSSNSGPGNEQYF.

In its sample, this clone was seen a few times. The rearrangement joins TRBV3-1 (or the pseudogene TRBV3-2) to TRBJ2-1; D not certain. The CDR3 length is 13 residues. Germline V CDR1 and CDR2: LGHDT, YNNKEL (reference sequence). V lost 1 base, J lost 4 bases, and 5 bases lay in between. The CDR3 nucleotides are TGTGCCAGCAGCCAAGTGGAGTACAATGAGCAGTTCTTC. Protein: CASSQVEYNEQFF.

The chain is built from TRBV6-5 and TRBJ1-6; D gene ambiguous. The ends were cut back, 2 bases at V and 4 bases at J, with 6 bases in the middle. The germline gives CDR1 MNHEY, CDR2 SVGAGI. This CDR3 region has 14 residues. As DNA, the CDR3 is TGTGCCAGCAGTTACCCGGGTTATAATTCACCCCTCCACTTT. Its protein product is CASSYPGYNSPLHF.

CDR3: CSVPGTLPNQPQHF. The CDR3 DNA sequence: TGCAGCGTCCCCGGGACCCTCCCCAATCAGCCCCAGCATTTT. The chain carries TRBV29-1 and TRBJ1-5, with TRBD1 as a possible D gene (5 bases). Trimming stripped 6 bases from V and 3 bases from J, with 15 bases between. The CDR3 runs 14 residues. CDR1 is SQVTM and CDR2 is ANQGSEA in the germline V gene.

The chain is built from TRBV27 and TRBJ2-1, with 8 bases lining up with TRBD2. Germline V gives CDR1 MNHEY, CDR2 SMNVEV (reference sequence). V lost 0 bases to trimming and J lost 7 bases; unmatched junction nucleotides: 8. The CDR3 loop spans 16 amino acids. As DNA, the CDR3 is TGTGCCAGCAGTTTATCGAGGGCTAGCGGGTTGAATGAGCAGTTCTTC. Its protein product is CASSLSRASGLNEQFF.